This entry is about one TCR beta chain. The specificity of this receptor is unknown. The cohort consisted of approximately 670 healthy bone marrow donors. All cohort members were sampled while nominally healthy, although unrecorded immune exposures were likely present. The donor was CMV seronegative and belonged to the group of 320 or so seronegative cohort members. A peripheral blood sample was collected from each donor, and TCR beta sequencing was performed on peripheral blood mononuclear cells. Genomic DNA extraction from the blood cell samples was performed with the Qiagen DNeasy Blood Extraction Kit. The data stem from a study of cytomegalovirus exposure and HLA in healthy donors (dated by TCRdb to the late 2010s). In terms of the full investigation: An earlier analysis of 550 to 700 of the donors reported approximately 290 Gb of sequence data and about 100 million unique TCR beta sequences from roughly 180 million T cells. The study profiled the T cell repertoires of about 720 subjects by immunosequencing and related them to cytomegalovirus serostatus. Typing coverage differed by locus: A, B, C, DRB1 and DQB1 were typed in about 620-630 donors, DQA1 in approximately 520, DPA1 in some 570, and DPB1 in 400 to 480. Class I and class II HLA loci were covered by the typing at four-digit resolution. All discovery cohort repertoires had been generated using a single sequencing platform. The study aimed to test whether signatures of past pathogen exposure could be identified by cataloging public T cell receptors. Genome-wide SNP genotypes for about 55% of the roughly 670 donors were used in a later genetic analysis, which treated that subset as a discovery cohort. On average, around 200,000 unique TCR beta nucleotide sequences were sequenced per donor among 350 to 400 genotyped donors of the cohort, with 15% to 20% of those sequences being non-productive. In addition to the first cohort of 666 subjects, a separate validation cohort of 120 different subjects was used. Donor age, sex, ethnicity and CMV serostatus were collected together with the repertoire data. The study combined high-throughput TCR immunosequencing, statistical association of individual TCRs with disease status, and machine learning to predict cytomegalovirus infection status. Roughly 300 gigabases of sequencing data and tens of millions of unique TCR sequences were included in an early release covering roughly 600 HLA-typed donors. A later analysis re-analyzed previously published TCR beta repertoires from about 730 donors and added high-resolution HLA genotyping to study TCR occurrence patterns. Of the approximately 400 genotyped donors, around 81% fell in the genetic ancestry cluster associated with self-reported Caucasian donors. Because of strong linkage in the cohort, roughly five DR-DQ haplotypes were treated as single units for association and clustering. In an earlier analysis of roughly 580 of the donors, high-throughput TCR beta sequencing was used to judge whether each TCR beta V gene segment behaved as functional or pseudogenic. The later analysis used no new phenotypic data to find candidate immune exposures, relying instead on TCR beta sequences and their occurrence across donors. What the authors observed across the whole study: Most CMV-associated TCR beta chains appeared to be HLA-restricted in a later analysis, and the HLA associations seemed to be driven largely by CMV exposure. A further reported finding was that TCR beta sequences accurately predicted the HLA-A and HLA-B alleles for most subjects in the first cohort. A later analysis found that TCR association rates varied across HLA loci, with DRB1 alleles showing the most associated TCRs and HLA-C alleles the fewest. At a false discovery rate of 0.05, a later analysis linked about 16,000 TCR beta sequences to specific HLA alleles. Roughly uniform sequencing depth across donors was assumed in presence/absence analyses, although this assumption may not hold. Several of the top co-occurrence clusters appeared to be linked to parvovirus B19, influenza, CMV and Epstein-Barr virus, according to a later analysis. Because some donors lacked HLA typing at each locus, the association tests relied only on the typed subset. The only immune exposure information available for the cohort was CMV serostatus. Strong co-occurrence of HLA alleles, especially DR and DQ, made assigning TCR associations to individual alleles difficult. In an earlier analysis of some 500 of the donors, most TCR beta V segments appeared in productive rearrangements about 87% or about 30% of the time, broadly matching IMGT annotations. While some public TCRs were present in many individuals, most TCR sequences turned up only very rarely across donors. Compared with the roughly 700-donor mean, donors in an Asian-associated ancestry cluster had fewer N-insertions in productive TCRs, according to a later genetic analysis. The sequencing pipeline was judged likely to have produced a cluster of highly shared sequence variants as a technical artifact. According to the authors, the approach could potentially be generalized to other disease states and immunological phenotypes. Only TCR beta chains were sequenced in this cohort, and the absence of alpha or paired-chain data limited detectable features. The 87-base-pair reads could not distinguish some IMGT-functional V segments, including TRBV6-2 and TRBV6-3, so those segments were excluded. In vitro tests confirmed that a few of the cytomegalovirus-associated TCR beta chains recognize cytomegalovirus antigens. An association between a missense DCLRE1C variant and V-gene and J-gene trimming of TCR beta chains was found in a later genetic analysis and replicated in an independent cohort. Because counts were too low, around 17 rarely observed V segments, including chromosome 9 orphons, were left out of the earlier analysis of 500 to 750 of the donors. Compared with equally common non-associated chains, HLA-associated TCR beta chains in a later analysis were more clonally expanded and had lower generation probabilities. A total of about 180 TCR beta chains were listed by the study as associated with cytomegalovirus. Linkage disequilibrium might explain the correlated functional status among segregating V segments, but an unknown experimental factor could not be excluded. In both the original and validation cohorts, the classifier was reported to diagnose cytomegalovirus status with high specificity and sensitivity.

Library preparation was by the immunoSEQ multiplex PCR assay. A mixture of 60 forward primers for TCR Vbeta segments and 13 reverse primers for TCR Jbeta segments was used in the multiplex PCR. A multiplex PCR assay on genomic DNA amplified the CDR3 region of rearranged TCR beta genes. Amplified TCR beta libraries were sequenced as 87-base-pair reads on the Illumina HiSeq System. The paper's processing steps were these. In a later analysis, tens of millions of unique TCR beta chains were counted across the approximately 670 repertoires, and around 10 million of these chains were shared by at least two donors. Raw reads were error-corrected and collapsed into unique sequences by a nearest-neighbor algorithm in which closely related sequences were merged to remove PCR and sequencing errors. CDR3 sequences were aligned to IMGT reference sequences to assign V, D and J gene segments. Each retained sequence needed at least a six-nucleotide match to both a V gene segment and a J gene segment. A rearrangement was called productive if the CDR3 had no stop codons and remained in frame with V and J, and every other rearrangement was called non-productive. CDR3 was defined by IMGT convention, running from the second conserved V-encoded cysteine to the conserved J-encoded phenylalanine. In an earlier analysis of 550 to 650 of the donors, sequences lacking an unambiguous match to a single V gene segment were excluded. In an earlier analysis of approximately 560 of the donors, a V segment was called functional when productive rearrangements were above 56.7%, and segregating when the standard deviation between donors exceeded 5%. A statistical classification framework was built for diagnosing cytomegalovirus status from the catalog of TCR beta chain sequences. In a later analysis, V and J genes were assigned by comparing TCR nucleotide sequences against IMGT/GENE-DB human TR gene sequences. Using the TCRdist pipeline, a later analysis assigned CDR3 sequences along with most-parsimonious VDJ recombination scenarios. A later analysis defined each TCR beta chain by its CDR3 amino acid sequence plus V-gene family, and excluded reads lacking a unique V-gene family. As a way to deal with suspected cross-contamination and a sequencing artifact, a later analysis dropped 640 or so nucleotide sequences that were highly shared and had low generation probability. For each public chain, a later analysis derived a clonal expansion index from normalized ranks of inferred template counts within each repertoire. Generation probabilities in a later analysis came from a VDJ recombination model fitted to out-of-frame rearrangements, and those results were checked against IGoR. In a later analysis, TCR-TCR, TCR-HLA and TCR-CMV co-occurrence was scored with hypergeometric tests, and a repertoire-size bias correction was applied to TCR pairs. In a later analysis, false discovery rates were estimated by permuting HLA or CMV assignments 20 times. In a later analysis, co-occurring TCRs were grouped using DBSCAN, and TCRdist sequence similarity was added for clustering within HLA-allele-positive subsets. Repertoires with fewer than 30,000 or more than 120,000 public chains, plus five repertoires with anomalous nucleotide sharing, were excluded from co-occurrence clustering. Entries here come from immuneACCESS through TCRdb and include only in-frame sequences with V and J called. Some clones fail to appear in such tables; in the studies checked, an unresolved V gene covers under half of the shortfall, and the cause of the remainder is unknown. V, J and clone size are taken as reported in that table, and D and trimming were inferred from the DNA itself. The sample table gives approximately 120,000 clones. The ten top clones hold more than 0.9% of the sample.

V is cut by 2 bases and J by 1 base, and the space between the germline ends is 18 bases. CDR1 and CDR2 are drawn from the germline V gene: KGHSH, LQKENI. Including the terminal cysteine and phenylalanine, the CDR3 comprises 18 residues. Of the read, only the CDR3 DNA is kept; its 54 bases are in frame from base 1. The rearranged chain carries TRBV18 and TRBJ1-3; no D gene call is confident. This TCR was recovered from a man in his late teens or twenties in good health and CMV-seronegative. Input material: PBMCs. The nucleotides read TGTGCCAGCTCACCAACTTCCGGCGGAGATTTATCTGGAAACACCATATATTTT. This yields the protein CASSPTSGGDLSGNTIYF.